A selection of T cell receptor beta chains follows, all from one sample in a study of T cell repertoires in ileal Crohn's disease. Sequenced by immunoSEQ multiplex PCR; TCRdb stores in-frame clones only, minus some. The sample yields some 5,400 clones, around 79% seen once. Sample: ileal tissue. The receptors here all came from an adult with Crohn's disease. Each CDR3 is given with its conserved first and last residue. A D gene is named only where the DNA matches it firmly. Expanded clones get a size class; other rows say once, few or many, or leave the size out.

TRBJ1-2	TRBV27	-	-	CASSLNSVNGYTF	TGTGCCAGCAGTTTAAACAGTGTCAACGGCTACACCTTC
TRBJ2-3	TRBV6-1	-	-	CASSGGWGGVTDTQYF	TGTGCCAGCAGTGGAGGTTGGGGCGGGGTCACAGATACGCAGTATTTT
TRBJ2-3	TRBV27	-	TRBD2	CASRFGAGVSTDTQYF	TGTGCCAGCAGGTTCGGGGCGGGGGTAAGCACAGATACGCAGTATTTT
TRBJ1-1	TRBV10-1	-	-	CASSESETEAFF	TGCGCCAGCAGTGAGTCTGAGACTGAAGCTTTCTTT
TRBJ1-5	TRBV7-2	-	TRBD1	CASSFGSGGQPQHF	TGTGCCAGCAGCTTCGGCTCAGGGGGACAGCCCCAGCATTTT
TRBJ1-2	TRBV2	-	-	CASSERQVYGYTF	TGTGCCAGCAGTGAAAGGCAGGTTTATGGCTACACCTTC
TRBJ1-5	TRBV28	-	-	CASSWGDGRKNQPQHF	TGTGCCAGCAGTTGGGGTGATGGACGCAAAAATCAGCCCCAGCATTTT
TRBJ2-2	TRBV5-1	-	-	CASSLVAGTGELFF	TGCGCCAGCAGCTTGGTGGCGGGAACCGGGGAGCTGTTTTTT
TRBJ1-2	TRBV19	-	-	CASSMGQENYGYTF	TGTGCCAGTAGTATGGGGCAGGAGAACTATGGCTACACCTTC
TRBJ2-2	TRBV14	-	TRBD1	CASSQNRGTGELFF	TGTGCCAGCAGCCAAAACAGGGGTACCGGGGAGCTGTTTTTT
TRBJ2-7	TRBV7-6	-	-	CASSPGYEQYF	TGTGCCAGCAGCCCGGGCTACGAGCAGTACTTC
TRBJ1-5	TRBV5-8	-	-	CASSLRLNQPQHF	TGTGCCAGCAGCTTGAGGCTCAATCAGCCCCAGCATTTT
TRBJ2-3	TRBV27	-	-	CASSPWAASTDTQYF	TGTGCCAGCAGTCCCTGGGCGGCTAGCACAGATACGCAGTATTTT
TRBJ1-2	TRBV19	-	-	CASSMSDFYGYTF	TGTGCCAGTAGTATGAGCGACTTCTATGGCTACACCTTC
TRBJ1-3	TRBV7-9	-	TRBD1	CASSFGTGSGNTIYF	TGTGCCAGCAGCTTTGGGACAGGGTCTGGAAACACCATATATTTT
TRBJ1-5	TRBV9	-	-	CASSAGGGGNQPQHF	TGTGCCAGCAGCGCCGGGGGAGGGGGCAATCAGCCCCAGCATTTT
TRBJ1-2	TRBV19	-	TRBD1	CASSWGQGNYGYTF	TGTGCCAGTAGTTGGGGACAGGGGAACTATGGCTACACCTTC
TRBJ2-7	TRBV6-5	-	-	CASSAQLGRIDEQYF	TGTGCCAGCAGTGCCCAACTGGGTAGAATCGACGAGCAGTACTTC
TRBJ1-5	TRBV9	few	TRBD1	CASGRGGGNNQPQHF	TGTGCCAGCGGGAGGGGAGGGGGCAATAATCAGCCCCAGCATTTT
TRBJ2-3	TRBV15	-	TRBD2	CATSRDSGRARDTQYF	TGTGCCACCAGCAGAGATAGCGGGAGGGCCAGAGATACGCAGTATTTT
TRBJ2-7	TRBV18	-	TRBD2	CASSPPVAGGIYEQYF	TGTGCCAGCTCCCCCCCGGTAGCGGGAGGAATCTACGAGCAGTACTTC
TRBJ2-3	TRBV29-1	-	TRBD1	CSVWDRGSTDTQYF	TGCAGCGTTTGGGACAGGGGAAGCACAGATACGCAGTATTTT
TRBJ2-6	TRBV18	-	TRBD1	CASSPSTGGVSGANVLTF	TGTGCCAGCTCACCATCAACAGGGGGCGTCTCTGGGGCCAACGTCCTGACTTTC
TRBJ1-2	TRBV7-4	-	TRBD1	CASSPRQGRPPNYGYTF	TGTGCCAGCAGCCCCAGACAGGGGCGACCTCCTAACTATGGCTACACCTTC
TRBJ1-1	TRBV19	-	-	CASRYSYTEAFF	TGTGCCAGTCGTTACAGTTACACTGAAGCTTTCTTT
TRBJ1-1	TRBV6-6	-	-	CASTRTRPGDTEAFF	TGTGCCAGCACCCGAACCCGCCCCGGCGACACTGAAGCTTTCTTT
TRBJ2-5	TRBV5-1	-	-	CASRGGIGETQYF	TGCGCCAGCAGGGGGGGAATAGGGGAGACCCAGTACTTC
TRBJ1-2	TRBV5-1	-	TRBD1	CASSFGDSDRPYGYTF	TGCGCCAGCAGCTTCGGGGACTCGGACAGGCCCTATGGCTACACCTTC
TRBJ2-7	TRBV5-4	few	TRBD1	CASSVGQGGYEQYF	TGTGCCAGCAGCGTGGGACAGGGTGGCTACGAGCAGTACTTC
TRBJ1-4	TRBV6-5	few	-	CASSFRGREGKLFF	TGTGCCAGCAGTTTTCGGGGCAGGGAGGGAAAACTGTTTTTT
TRBJ1-5	TRBV25-1	-	-	CASSEGRESPQHF	TGTGCCAGCAGTGAAGGTCGGGAGAGCCCCCAGCATTTT
TRBJ1-2	TRBV7-9	-	-	CASGGENYGYTF	TGTGCCAGCGGTGGAGAGAACTATGGCTACACCTTC
TRBJ2-7	TRBV9	-	-	CASSPSTASYEQYF	TGTGCCAGCAGCCCCTCGACTGCTTCCTACGAGCAGTACTTC
TRBJ2-1	TRBV18	few	-	CASSKDRVNEQFF	TGTGCCAGCTCCAAGGACAGAGTCAATGAGCAGTTCTTC
TRBJ1-1	TRBV6-6	-	-	CASSYQANTEAFF	TGTGCCAGCAGTTACCAAGCGAACACTGAAGCTTTCTTT
TRBJ2-1	TRBV30	few	-	CAWTIGNEQFF	TGTGCCTGGACTATAGGCAATGAGCAGTTCTTC
TRBJ2-2	TRBV7-3	once	-	CASSLSAPVAELFF	TGTGCCAGCAGCTTATCGGCGCCGGTCGCGGAGCTGTTTTTT
TRBJ1-2	TRBV7-4	large	-	CASSLGEGIGKDYGYTF	TGTGCCAGCAGCTTGGGGGAGGGTATAGGGAAGGACTATGGCTACACCTTC
TRBJ1-2	TRBV7-8	-	TRBD1	CASSLGGGNYGYTF	TGTGCCAGCAGCTTAGGAGGGGGCAACTATGGCTACACCTTC
TRBJ1-4	TRBV4-3	-	-	CASSPGEKLFF	TGCGCCAGCAGCCCAGGTGAAAAACTGTTTTTT
TRBJ2-7	TRBV2	-	TRBD2	CASSEELAGQYEQYF	TGTGCCAGCAGTGAAGAACTAGCGGGACAATACGAGCAGTACTTC
TRBJ2-1	TRBV10-2	few	TRBD1	CASSETGGTGEQFF	TGCGCCAGCAGTGAGACAGGGGGCACGGGTGAGCAGTTCTTC
TRBJ2-2	TRBV9	-	-	CASGRQQFSTGELFF	TGTGCCAGCGGTAGACAGCAGTTTAGCACCGGGGAGCTGTTTTTT
TRBJ2-7	TRBV11-2	-	-	CASSLTTYGTYEQYF	TGTGCCAGCAGCTTGACGACGTACGGGACCTACGAGCAGTACTTC
TRBJ2-3	TRBV7-3	-	-	CASSLTRSTDTQYF	TGTGCCAGCAGCTTAACACGTAGCACAGATACGCAGTATTTT